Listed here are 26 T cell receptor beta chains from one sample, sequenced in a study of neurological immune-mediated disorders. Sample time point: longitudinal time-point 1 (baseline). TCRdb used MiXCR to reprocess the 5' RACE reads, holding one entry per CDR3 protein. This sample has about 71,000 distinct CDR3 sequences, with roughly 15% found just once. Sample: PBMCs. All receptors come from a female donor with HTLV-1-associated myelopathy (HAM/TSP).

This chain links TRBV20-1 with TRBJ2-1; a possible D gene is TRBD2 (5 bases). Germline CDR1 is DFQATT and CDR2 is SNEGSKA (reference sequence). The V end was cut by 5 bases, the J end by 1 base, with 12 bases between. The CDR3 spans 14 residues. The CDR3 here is CSAQTGGSYNEQFF. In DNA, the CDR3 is TGCAGTGCTCAGACGGGCGGGTCCTACAATGAGCAGTTCTTC.

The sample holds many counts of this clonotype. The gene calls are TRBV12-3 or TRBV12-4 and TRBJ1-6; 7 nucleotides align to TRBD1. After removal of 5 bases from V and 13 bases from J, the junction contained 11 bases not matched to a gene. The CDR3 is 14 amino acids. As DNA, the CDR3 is TGTGCCAGCAGTCCCCAGGGGGGACCCGATCCCCTCCACTTT. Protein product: CASSPQGGPDPLHF.

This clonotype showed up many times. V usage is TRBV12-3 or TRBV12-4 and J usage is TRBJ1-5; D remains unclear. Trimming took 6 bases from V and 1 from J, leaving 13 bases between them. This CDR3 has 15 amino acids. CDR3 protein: CASSQWTASNQPQHF. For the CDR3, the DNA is TGTGCCAGCAGCCAGTGGACCGCCAGCAATCAGCCCCAGCATTTT.

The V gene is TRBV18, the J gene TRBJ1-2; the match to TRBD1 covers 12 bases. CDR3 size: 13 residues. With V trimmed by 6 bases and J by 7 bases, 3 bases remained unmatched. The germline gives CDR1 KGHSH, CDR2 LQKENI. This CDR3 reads CASSGQGAPGYTF. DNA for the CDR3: TGTGCCAGCTCGGGACAGGGGGCGCCTGGCTACACCTTC.

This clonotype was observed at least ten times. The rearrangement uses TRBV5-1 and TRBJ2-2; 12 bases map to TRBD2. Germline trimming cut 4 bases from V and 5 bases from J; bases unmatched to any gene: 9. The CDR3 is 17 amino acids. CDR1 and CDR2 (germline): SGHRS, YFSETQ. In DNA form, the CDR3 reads TGCGCCAGCAGCCCCCGGCTAACTAGCGGGGGGACCGGGGAGCTGTTTTTT. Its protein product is CASSPRLTSGGTGELFF.

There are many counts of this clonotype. Here the CDR3 reads CASSESSYGYTF. CDR3 DNA sequence: TGTGCCAGCAGTGAATCGAGCTATGGCTACACCTTC. The chain joins TRBV6-1 to TRBJ1-2, with D hard to call. V gave up 2 bases and J gave up 4 bases, with 5 bases separating them. CDR1 MNHNS and CDR2 SASEGT come from the germline V gene. The CDR3 consists of 12 residues.

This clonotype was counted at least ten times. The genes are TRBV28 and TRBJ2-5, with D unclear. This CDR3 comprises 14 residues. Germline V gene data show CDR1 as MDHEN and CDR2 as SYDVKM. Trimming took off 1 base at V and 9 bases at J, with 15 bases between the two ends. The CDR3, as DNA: TGTGCCAGCAGTTTATCCCGGTTAGGCAGCTCCCAGTACTTC. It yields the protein CASSLSRLGSSQYF.

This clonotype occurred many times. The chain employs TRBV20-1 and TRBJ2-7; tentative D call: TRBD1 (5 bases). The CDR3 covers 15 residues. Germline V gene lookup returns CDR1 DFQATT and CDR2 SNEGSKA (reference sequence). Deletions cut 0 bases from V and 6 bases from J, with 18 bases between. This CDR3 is CSARDRRGAMGEQYF. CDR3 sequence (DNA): TGCAGTGCTAGAGATCGAAGGGGCGCAATGGGCGAGCAGTACTTC.

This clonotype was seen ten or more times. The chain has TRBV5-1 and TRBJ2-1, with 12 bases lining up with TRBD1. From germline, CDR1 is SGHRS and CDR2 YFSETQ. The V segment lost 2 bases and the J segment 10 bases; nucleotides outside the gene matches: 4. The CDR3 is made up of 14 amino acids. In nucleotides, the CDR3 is TGCGCCAGCAGCTTTCCGGGACAGGGGGCGGAGCAGTTCTTC. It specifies CASSFPGQGAEQFF. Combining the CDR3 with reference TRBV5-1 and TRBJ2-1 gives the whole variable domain KAGVTQTPRYLIKTRGQQVTLSCSPISGHRSVSWYQQTPGQGLQFLFEYFSETQRNKGNFPGRFSGRQFSNSRSEMNVSTLELGDSALYLCASSFPGQGAEQFFGPGTRLTVL.

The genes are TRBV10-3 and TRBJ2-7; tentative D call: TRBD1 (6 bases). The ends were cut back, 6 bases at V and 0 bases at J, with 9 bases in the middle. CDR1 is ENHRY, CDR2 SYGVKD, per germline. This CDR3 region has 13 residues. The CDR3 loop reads CAISRDTSYEQYV. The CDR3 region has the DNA TGTGCCATCAGCCGGGACACCTCCTACGAGCAGTACGTC.

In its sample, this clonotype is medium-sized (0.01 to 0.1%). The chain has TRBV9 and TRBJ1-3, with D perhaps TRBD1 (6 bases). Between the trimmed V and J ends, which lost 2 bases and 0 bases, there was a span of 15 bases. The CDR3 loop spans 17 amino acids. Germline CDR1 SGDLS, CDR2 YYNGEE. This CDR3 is CASSVGGGVSSGNTIYF. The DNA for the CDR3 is TGTGCCAGCAGCGTGGGGGGGGGCGTCAGCTCTGGAAACACCATATATTTT.

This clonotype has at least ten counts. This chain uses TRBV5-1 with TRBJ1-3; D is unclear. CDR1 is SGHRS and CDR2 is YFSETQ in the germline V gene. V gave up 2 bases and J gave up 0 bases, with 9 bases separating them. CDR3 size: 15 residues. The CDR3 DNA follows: TGCGCCAGCAGCTTAGACCCGGGCTCTGGAAACACCATATATTTT. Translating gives CASSLDPGSGNTIYF.

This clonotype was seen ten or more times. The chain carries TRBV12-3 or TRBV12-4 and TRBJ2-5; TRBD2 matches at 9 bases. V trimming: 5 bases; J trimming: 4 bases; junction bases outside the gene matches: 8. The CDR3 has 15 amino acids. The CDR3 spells CASSPMGLAGETQYF. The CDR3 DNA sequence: TGTGCCAGCAGTCCGATGGGACTAGCCGGAGAGACCCAGTACTTC.

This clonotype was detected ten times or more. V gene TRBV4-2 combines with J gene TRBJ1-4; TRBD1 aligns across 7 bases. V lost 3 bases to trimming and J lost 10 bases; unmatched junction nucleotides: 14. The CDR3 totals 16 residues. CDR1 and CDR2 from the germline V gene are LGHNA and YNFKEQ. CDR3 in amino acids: CASSHLGQEDIGKLFF. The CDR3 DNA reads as TGTGCCAGCAGCCATCTTGGACAGGAGGATATTGGAAAACTGTTTTTT.

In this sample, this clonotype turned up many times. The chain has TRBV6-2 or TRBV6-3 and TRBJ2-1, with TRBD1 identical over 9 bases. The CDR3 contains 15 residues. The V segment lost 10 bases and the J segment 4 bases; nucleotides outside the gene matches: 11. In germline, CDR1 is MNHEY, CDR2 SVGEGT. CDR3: CATSRDRVTYNEQFF. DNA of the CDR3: TGTGCCACGTCGAGGGACAGGGTAACATACAATGAGCAGTTCTTC.

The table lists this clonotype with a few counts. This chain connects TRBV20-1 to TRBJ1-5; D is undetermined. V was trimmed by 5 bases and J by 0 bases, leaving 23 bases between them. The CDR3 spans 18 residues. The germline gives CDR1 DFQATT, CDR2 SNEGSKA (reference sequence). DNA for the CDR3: TGCAGTGCTCAGAGCCCCGGGAGTACTTCCTATAGCAATCAGCCCCAGCATTTT. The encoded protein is CSAQSPGSTSYSNQPQHF.

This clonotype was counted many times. CDR3 in amino acids: CASSQIERDVYEQYF. The CDR3 DNA is TGTGCCAGCAGCCAGATAGAGAGGGACGTCTACGAGCAGTACTTC. V usage is TRBV5-6 and J usage is TRBJ2-7, with D perhaps matching TRBD1 or TRBD2 (5 bases each). Trimming took 4 bases from V and 3 from J, leaving 17 bases between them. Germline V gives CDR1 SGHDT, CDR2 YYEEEE. This CDR3 has 15 residues. The entire variable domain, with the rest obtained from reference TRBV5-6 and TRBJ2-7, is as follows: DAGVTQSPTHLIKTRGQQVTLRCSPKSGHDTVSWYQQALGQGPQFIFQYYEEEERQRGNFPDRFSGHQFPNYSSELNVNALLLGDSALYLCASSQIERDVYEQYFGPGTRLTVT.

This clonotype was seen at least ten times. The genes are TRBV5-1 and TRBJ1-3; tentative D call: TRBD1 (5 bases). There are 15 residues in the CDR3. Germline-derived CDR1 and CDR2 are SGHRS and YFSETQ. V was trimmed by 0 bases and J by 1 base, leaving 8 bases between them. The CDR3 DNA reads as TGCGCCAGCAGCTTGGCCGGGACTTCTGGAAACACCATATATTTT. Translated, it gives CASSLAGTSGNTIYF. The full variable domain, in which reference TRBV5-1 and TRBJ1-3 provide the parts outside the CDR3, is KAGVTQTPRYLIKTRGQQVTLSCSPISGHRSVSWYQQTPGQGLQFLFEYFSETQRNKGNFPGRFSGRQFSNSRSEMNVSTLELGDSALYLCASSLAGTSGNTIYFGEGSWLTVV.

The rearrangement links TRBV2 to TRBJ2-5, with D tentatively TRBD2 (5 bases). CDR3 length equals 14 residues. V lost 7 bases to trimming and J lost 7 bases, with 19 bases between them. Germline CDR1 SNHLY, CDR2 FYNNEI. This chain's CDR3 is CASTPTGEGGTQYF. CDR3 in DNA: TGTGCCAGCACCCCTACCGGGGAAGGCGGGACCCAGTACTTC.

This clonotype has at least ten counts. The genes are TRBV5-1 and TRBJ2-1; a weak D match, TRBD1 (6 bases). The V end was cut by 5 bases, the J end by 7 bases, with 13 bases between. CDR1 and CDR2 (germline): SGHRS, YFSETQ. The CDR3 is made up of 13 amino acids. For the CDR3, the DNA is TGCGCCAGCAGGCCCGGGACATTGAATGAGCAGTTCTTC. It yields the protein CASRPGTLNEQFF.

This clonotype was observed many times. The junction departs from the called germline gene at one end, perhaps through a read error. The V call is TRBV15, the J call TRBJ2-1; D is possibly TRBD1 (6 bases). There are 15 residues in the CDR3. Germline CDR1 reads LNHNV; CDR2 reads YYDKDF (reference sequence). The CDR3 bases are TGTGCTACCAGCGAGGGGGTCCTGGTGAAGGGGGAGCAGTTCTTC. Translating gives CATSEGVLVKGEQFF.

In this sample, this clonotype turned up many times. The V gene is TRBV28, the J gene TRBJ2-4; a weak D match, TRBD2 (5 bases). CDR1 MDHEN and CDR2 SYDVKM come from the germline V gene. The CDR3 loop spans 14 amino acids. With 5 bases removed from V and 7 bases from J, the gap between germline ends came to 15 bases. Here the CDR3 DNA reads TGTGCCAGCAGTCTTATTCGGGGATGGAACATTCAGTACTTC. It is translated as CASSLIRGWNIQYF.

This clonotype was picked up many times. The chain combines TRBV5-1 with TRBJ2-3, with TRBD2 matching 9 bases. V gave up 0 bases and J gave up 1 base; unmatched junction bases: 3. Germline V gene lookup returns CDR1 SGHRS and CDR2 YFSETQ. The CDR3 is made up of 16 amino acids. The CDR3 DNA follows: TGCGCCAGCAGCTTGGGCCCTAGCGGGGGCACAGATACGCAGTATTTT. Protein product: CASSLGPSGGTDTQYF.

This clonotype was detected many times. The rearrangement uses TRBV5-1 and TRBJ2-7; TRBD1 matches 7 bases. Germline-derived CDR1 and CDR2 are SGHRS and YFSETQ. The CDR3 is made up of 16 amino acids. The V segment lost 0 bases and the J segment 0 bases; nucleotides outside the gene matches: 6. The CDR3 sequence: CASSLAGRGTSYEQYF. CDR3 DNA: TGCGCCAGCAGCTTGGCCGGCAGGGGGACCTCCTACGAGCAGTACTTC.

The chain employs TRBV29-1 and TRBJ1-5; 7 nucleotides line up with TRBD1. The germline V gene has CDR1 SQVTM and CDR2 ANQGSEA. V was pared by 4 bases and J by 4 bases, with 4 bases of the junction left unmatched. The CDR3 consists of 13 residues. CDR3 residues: CSVATGSNQPQHF. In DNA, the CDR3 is TGCAGCGTTGCGACAGGGTCGAATCAGCCCCAGCATTTT.

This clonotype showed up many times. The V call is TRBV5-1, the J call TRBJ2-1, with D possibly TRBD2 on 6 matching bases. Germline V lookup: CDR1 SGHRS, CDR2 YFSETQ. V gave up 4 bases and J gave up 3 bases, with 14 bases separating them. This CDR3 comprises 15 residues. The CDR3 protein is CASSDGPGLYNEQFF. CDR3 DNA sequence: TGCGCCAGCAGCGACGGCCCGGGACTCTACAATGAGCAGTTCTTC.